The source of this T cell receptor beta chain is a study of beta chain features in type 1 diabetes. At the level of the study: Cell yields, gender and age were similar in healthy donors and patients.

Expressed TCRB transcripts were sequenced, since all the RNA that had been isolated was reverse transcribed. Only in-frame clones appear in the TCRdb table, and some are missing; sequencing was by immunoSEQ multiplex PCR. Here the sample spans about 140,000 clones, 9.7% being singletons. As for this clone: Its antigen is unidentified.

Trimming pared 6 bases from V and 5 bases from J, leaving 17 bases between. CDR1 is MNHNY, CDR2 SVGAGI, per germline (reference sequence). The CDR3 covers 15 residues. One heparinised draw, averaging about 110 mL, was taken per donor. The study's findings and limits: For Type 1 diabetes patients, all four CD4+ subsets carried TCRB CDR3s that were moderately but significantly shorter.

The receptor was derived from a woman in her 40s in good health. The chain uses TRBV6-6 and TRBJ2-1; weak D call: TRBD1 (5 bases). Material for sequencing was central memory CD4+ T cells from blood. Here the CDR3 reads CASRRPGLDDNEQFF. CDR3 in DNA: TGTGCCAGCAGAAGACCAGGGTTGGACGACAATGAGCAGTTCTTC.